This T cell receptor beta chain originates from a study of T cell repertoires in cytomegalovirus infection. This clonotype was detected a few times. Its antigen is unidentified. General study points: HLA-C-restricted CMV clonotypes gave the most frequent clonotype in two of eight donors.

TCRdb passed the reads through MiXCR, listing each CDR3 protein once. The repertoire consists of 310,000 or so distinct CDR3 sequences, with around a sixth occurring once and the leading ten covering more than 10%. The material sequenced was PBMCs. The clonotype was recovered from a human donor in good health (CMV status not recorded). Some clones in this sample may be carry-over from other donors' samples.

The CDR3 here is CASSEGWGTDTQYF. The CDR3 nucleotides read TGTGCCAGTAGTGAAGGATGGGGCACAGATACGCAGTATTTT. The chain is built from TRBV19 and TRBJ2-3; D call uncertain. There are 14 residues in the CDR3. CDR1 is LNHDA, CDR2 SQIVND, per germline (reference sequence). Trimming removed 5 bases from V and 1 base from J, with 10 bases in between.